The entry below describes one TCR beta chain. This specimen comes from a study of long-term antiretroviral therapy in people with HIV. The CDR3 covers 15 residues. Germline CDR1 and CDR2: LNHDA and SQIVND (reference sequence). Unmatched junction bases numbered 8, after V lost 6 bases and J lost 4 bases. Version v3.0 of the immunoSEQ assay ran at survey level. Assay: immunoSEQ multiplex PCR; the TCRdb copy retains only in-frame clones and omits some. Seen here are tens of thousands of clones, around 83% observed once, and the top ten hold around a quarter. The sequencing used unsorted PBMCs, collected 0.4 years after starting antiretroviral therapy. The receptor was isolated from a man between 50 and 59 years old with HIV. The chain joins TRBV19 to TRBJ2-2, with 7 bases identical to TRBD2. The chain's CDR3 is CASSLRGEGTGELFF. The CDR3, as DNA: TGTGCCAGTAGCCTACGGGGGGAGGGCACCGGGGAGCTGTTTTTT.